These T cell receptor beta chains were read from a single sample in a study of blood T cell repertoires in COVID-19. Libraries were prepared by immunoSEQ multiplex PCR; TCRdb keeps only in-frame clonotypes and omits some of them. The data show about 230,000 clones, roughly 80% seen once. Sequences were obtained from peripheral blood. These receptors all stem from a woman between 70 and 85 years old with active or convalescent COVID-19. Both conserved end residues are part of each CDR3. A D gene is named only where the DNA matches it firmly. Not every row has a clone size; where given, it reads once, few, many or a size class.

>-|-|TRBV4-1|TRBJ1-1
CASSQDTAGNTEAFF
TGCGCCAGCAGCCAAGATACGGCGGGGAACACTGAAGCTTTCTTT
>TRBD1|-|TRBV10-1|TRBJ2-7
CASSRDREVRPYEQYF
TGCGCCAGCAGCCGGGACAGGGAAGTGAGACCCTACGAGCAGTACTTC
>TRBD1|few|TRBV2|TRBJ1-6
CASSEGGTGLNSPLHF
TGTGCCAGCAGTGAAGGGGGGACAGGGTTGAATTCACCCCTCCACTTT
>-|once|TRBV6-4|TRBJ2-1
CASSPEGNEQFF
TGTGCCAGCAGTCCAGAGGGCAATGAGCAGTTCTTC
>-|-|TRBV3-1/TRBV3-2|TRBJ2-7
CASSSLGLGGYEQYF
TGTGCCAGCAGCTCTCTAGGACTCGGGGGCTACGAGCAGTACTTC
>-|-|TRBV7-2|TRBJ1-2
CASSLTVGFYGYTF
TGTGCCAGCAGCTTAACGGTCGGGTTCTATGGCTACACCTTC
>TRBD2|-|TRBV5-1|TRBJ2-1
CASSSGASSYNEQFF
TGCGCCAGCTCCAGCGGGGCGAGCTCCTACAATGAGCAGTTCTTC
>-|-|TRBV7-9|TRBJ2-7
CASSLYQASYEQYF
TGTGCCAGCAGCTTATACCAGGCTTCCTACGAGCAGTACTTC
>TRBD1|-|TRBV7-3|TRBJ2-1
CASSLGTGLYNEQFF
TGTGCCAGCAGCTTAGGGACAGGGCTATACAATGAGCAGTTCTTC
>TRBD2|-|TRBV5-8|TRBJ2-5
CASSYHGGGRQETQYF
TGTGCCAGCAGCTACCACGGGGGGGGACGCCAAGAGACCCAGTACTTC
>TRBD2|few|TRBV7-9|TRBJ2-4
CASSPKTSGKNIQYF
TGTGCCAGCAGCCCGAAGACTAGCGGGAAAAACATTCAGTACTTC
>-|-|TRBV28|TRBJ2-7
CASTPGGRDEQYF
TGTGCCAGCACCCCCGGGGGACGAGACGAGCAGTACTTC
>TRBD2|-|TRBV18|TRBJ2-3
CASSPVAGGRDTQYF
TGTGCCAGCTCACCAGTAGCGGGGGGTAGAGATACGCAGTATTTT
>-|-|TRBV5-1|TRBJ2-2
CASSLAVTGELFF
TGCGCCAGCAGCTTGGCCGTGACCGGGGAGCTGTTTTTT
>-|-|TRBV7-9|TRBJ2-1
CASSLGALQEQFF
TGTGCCAGCAGCTTAGGGGCGCTCCAAGAGCAGTTCTTC
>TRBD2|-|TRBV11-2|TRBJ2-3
CASSAALAGGTDTQYF
TGTGCCAGCAGCGCCGCGCTAGCGGGGGGGACAGATACGCAGTATTTT
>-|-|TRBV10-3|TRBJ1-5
CAISDRADNQPQHF
TGTGCCATCAGTGACAGGGCAGACAATCAGCCCCAGCATTTT
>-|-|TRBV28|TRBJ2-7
CASGWRDVREQYF
TGTGCCAGTGGCTGGCGGGATGTAAGGGAGCAGTACTTC
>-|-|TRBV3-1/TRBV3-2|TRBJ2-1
CASSNDGTHYNEQFF
TGTGCCAGCAGCAATGACGGGACACACTACAATGAGCAGTTCTTC
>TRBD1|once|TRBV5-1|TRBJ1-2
CASSLGTGDGYTF
TGCGCCAGCAGCTTAGGGACAGGGGATGGCTACACCTTC
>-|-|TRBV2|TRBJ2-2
CASSEGGLPGELFF
TGTGCCAGCAGTGAAGGCGGACTACCCGGGGAGCTGTTTTTT
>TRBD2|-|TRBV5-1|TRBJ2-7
CASSFGLAGREQYF
TGCGCCAGCAGCTTCGGACTAGCGGGGCGGGAGCAGTACTTC
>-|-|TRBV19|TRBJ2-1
CASSIRLATYNEQFF
TGTGCCAGTAGTATAAGGCTAGCGACGTACAATGAGCAGTTCTTC
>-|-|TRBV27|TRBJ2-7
CASSLGAGPSYEQYF
TGTGCCAGCAGTTTAGGAGCCGGCCCCTCCTACGAGCAGTACTTC
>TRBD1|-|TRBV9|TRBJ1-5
CASSVGDRINQPQHF
TGTGCCAGCAGCGTAGGGGACAGGATCAATCAGCCCCAGCATTTT
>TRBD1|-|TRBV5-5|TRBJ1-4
CASSLVQGANEKLFF
TGTGCCAGCAGCTTGGTTCAGGGGGCAAATGAAAAACTGTTTTTT
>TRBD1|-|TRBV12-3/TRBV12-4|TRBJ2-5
CASNTGVEETQYF
TGTGCCAGCAATACAGGGGTGGAAGAGACCCAGTACTTC
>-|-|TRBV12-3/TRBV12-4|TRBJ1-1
CASSLYTEAFF
TGTGCCAGCAGCCTTTACACTGAAGCTTTCTTT
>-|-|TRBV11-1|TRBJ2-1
CASSLEWTVPAKQFF
TGTGCCAGCAGCTTAGAGTGGACAGTTCCCGCCAAGCAGTTCTTC
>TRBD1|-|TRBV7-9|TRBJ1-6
CASRTGARGALHF
TGTGCCAGCAGGACAGGGGCCAGAGGGGCCCTCCACTTT
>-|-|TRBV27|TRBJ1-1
CASKTSVRVWDTEAFF
TGTGCCAGCAAAACGTCTGTCCGGGTGTGGGACACTGAAGCTTTCTTT
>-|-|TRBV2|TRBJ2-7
CASSGGVGYEQYF
TGTGCCAGCAGTGGGGGGGTAGGCTACGAGCAGTACTTC
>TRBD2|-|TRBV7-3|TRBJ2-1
CASSLRGLAGASLAYNEQFF
TGTGCCAGCAGCTTAAGGGGCCTAGCGGGGGCCTCTTTGGCCTACAATGAGCAGTTCTTC